This passage covers 8 T cell receptor beta chains from one sample sequenced in a study of T cell responses to AZD1222 COVID-19 vaccine. Sequencing used immunoSEQ multiplex PCR; TCRdb keeps in-frame clones, though not all of them. The sample contains around 80,000 clones, roughly 85% of which appear only once. This material consisted of peripheral blood, taken 28 days after the second AZD1222 dose. The receptors were sampled from an adult who received the AZD1222 COVID-19 vaccine.

The chain carries TRBV24-1 and TRBJ2-5, with 11 bases fitting TRBD1. Germline V gene lookup returns CDR1 KGHDR and CDR2 SFDVKD. Trimming at V came to 12 bases and at J to 2 bases, leaving 7 bases not matched to a gene. The CDR3 is 14 amino acids. The CDR3 DNA reads as TGTGCCGTTTCAGGGGACAGGGGGCAAGAGACCCAGTACTTC. Translating it yields CAVSGDRGQETQYF.

This rearrangement joins TRBV2 to TRBJ1-1; possibly TRBD1 for D (5 bases). Trimming took off 6 bases at V and 1 base at J, with 9 bases between the two ends. CDR1 is SNHLY and CDR2 is FYNNEI in the germline V gene. CDR3 length: 13 amino acids. The DNA for the CDR3 is TGTGCCAGCAGGACAGATTCGAACACTGAAGCTTTCTTT. As protein: CASRTDSNTEAFF.

The rearrangement links TRBV6-5 to TRBJ2-1, with D perhaps TRBD2 (6 bases). With 5 bases removed from V and 5 bases from J, the gap between germline ends came to 10 bases. The CDR3 sequence is 13 residues long. Germline loops: CDR1 MNHEY, CDR2 SVGAGI. CDR3 in DNA: TGTGCCAGCAGTCGCGGGATTCACAATGAGCAGTTCTTC. Residues: CASSRGIHNEQFF.

The chain combines TRBV7-2 with TRBJ2-2, with unresolved D. Trimming removed 3 bases at V and 0 bases at J, with 8 bases between. Per the germline V gene, CDR1 is SGHTA and CDR2 is FQGNSA. The CDR3 covers 15 residues. CDR3 sequence (DNA): TGTGCCAGCAGCTTGCAGAGGCCGAACACCGGGGAGCTGTTTTTT. Protein: CASSLQRPNTGELFF.

Worth noting for this clone: At one end the junction does not follow the germline gene, possibly because of a read error. The V and J genes are TRBV7-7 and TRBJ2-5, with D uncertain. The germline gives CDR1 SSHAT, CDR2 FNYEAQ (reference sequence). This CDR3 has 15 amino acids. Here the CDR3 DNA reads TGTGCTAGCAGCTTATATTACGGCTACCAAGAGACCCAGTACTTC. It translates to CASSLYYGYQETQYF.

The chain joins TRBV7-9 to TRBJ2-3, with 7 bases matching TRBD2. Trimming cost V 1 base and J 2 bases; bases outside gene matches: 3. Germline V CDR1 and CDR2: SEHNR, FQNEAQ (reference sequence). This CDR3 has 15 residues. The CDR3 loop is CASSLVLADTDTQYF. CDR3 bases: TGTGCCAGCAGCTTAGTCCTAGCGGACACAGATACGCAGTATTTT.

The chain joins TRBV29-1 to TRBJ1-1; D is uncertain. Trimming took off 4 bases at V and 4 bases at J, with 16 bases between the two ends. The CDR3 covers 14 residues. Germline-derived CDR1 and CDR2 are SQVTM and ANQGSEA. CDR3 region: CSVVASGYGTEAFF. CDR3 DNA: TGCAGCGTTGTTGCTTCGGGGTACGGCACTGAAGCTTTCTTT. Full variable domain (outside the CDR3, taken from reference TRBV29-1 and TRBJ1-1): SAVISQKPSRDICQRGTSLTIQCQVDSQVTMMFWYRQQPGQSLTLIATANQGSEATYESGFVIDKFPISRPNLTFSTLTVSNMSPEDSSIYLCSVVASGYGTEAFFGQGTRLTVV.

The chain employs TRBV7-9 and TRBJ2-5, with a possible D match to TRBD1 (6 bases). V dropped 5 bases and J dropped 4 bases, with 8 bases sitting between them. There are 12 residues in the CDR3. The germline V gene has CDR1 SEHNR and CDR2 FQNEAQ (reference sequence). This CDR3 is CASSVGGETQYF. The CDR3 nucleotides are TGTGCCAGCAGCGTAGGGGGAGAGACCCAGTACTTC.